This section outlines one T cell receptor beta chain sequence together with its context. Antigen specificity is unknown. The sample belongs to a study of OX40 agonist ivuxolimab in advanced cancers. The wider study: Ivuxolimab, an agonistic anti-OX40 (CD134) antibody, was given to patients. General study results and limits: Compared with CD4+, CD8+ T cells on average had more expanded clones.

Measured with immunoSEQ multiplex PCR; TCRdb has only the in-frame clones, and not every one. The data hold tens of thousands of clones, with over 75% observed a single time. The sample consisted of CD4+ or CD8+ T cells sorted from blood, taken in a trial of the OX40 agonist ivuxolimab. The receptor was derived from an adult with an advanced solid tumor such as melanoma, head and neck, liver or kidney cancer.

The CDR3 nucleotides read TGTGCCAGCAGCGAGGGGACAGGGGGAACCAAAAACATTCAGTACTTC. Translating gives CASSEGTGGTKNIQYF. V and J are TRBV9 and TRBJ2-4; TRBD1 aligns across 11 bases. Trimming removed 3 bases from V and 2 bases from J; junction bases left unmatched: 4. The CDR3 has 16 amino acids. Germline V gives CDR1 SGDLS, CDR2 YYNGEE.